Each of the 21 T cell receptor beta chains below was sequenced from the same sample in a study of blood T cells in healthy people across ages (dated by TCRdb to between 2014 and 2016). Library prep was done by 5' RACE. Sequencing instrument: Illumina HiSeq 2500. A second PCR of about 7 to 12 cycles was run with a J-beta primer mix and a sample-barcoded 5' primer. The public sequencing data were trimmed at Q25 with fastp and processed into clonotypes with MiXCR by TCRdb, which kept only in-frame beta chains. Records with the same CDR3 protein are collapsed into one entry carrying the most frequent genes and DNA. A total of under 750,000 distinct CDR3 sequences appear in this sample, roughly 48% of them only once. The ten largest clones add up to roughly 25% of the sample. The sequencing sample was made of blood. All receptors derive from a man older than 75 in good health.

As regards this clonotype: A much bigger clone sits one base away, suggesting this may be a read error. The chain employs TRBV7-9 and TRBJ2-7, with 11 positions matching TRBD2. Germline CDR1 reads SEHNR; CDR2 reads FQNEAQ (reference sequence). V was pared by 4 bases and J by 2 bases, with 7 bases of the junction left unmatched. The CDR3 runs 16 residues. The CDR3 protein is CASSWVSGRATYEQYF. In DNA form, the CDR3 reads TGTGCCAGCAGCTGGGTTAGCGGGAGGGCAACCTACGAGCAGTACTTC.

The chain joins TRBV20-1 to TRBJ1-4; no clear D gene. In germline, CDR1 is DFQATT, CDR2 SNEGSKA (reference sequence). Between the trimmed V and J ends, which lost 0 bases and 1 base, there was a span of 9 bases. The CDR3 spans 15 residues. The CDR3 protein is CSARDQARTNEKLFF. The CDR3 DNA sequence: TGCAGTGCTAGAGATCAGGCCAGAACTAATGAAAAACTGTTTTTT.

The gene calls are TRBV20-1 and TRBJ1-2; the match to TRBD1 covers 7 bases. This CDR3 comprises 15 residues. Trimming took 6 bases from V and 4 from J; bases not matched to a gene: 14. The germline CDR1 and CDR2 sequences are DFQATT and SNEGSKA (reference sequence). The CDR3 DNA is TGCAGTGCCTGGGACAGCACACCTTATGGCTATGGCTACACCTTC. Its protein is CSAWDSTPYGYGYTF.

Remarks on this clonotype: The junction departs from germline at one end; a sequencing error may be responsible. The chain links TRBV7-3 to TRBJ2-1; 9 bases fit TRBD1. Germline loops: CDR1 SGHTA, CDR2 FQGTGA. The CDR3 contains 16 residues. The CDR3 nucleotides are TGTGCCCGCAGCCCCAGGACAGGGGTTTCCTTCAATGAGCAGTTCTTC. As protein: CARSPRTGVSFNEQFF.

The chain couples TRBV7-9 to TRBJ2-7; D is perhaps TRBD1 (6 bases). The CDR3 length is 13 residues. Trimming removed 5 bases from V and 2 bases from J, with 10 bases in between. Germline values: CDR1 SEHNR, CDR2 FQNEAQ (reference sequence). The CDR3 is CASSTRQAYEQYF. The CDR3 DNA follows: TGTGCCAGCAGCACCCGACAGGCCTACGAGCAGTACTTC.

This clonotype was found a few times. The V and J genes are TRBV5-1 and TRBJ2-1, with TRBD2 matching 13 bases. The V gene's germline CDR1 is SGHRS and CDR2 YFSETQ. CDR3 length: 17 amino acids. V shed 2 bases and J 10 bases; nucleotides not matched to a gene: 12. The CDR3 nucleotides are TGCGCCAGCAGCTTCGGACTAGCGGGAGCCTTACTCCGAGAGCAGTTCTTC. The encoded protein is CASSFGLAGALLREQFF.

This sequence joins TRBV7-9 and TRBJ2-7, with TRBD1 matching 7 bases. This CDR3 comprises 13 residues. Germline CDR1 is SEHNR and CDR2 is FQNEAQ (reference sequence). The V gene end was trimmed by 4 bases and the J gene end by 3 bases; junction bases not matched to a gene: 3. CDR3 sequence (DNA): TGTGCCAGCAGCTACGGACAGGTCTACGAGCAGTACTTC. Its translation is CASSYGQVYEQYF.

The CDR3 sequence: CSARESSGGQTSTDTQYF. CDR3 in DNA: TGCAGTGCTAGAGAATCTAGCGGGGGACAAACTAGCACAGATACGCAGTATTTT. This chain connects TRBV20-1 to TRBJ2-3; TRBD2 agrees at 10 bases. Germline CDR1 and CDR2: DFQATT and SNEGSKA (reference sequence). The trim removed 0 bases at V and 0 bases at J, leaving 9 bases unmatched. This CDR3 is 18 amino acids long.

The V gene is TRBV6-2 or TRBV6-3, the J gene TRBJ2-2, with D possibly being TRBD1 (6 bases). The V end lost 5 bases, the J end lost 4 bases, and 17 bases lay between the germline ends. Germline assignment: CDR1 MNHEY and CDR2 SVGEGT. The CDR3 consists of 16 residues. The CDR3 loop is CASSTNPGQITGELFF. CDR3 DNA: TGTGCCAGCAGTACCAATCCGGGACAAATCACCGGGGAGCTGTTTTTT.

The chain combines TRBV28 with TRBJ1-4; D gene ambiguous. The CDR3 runs 15 residues. Trimming cost V 3 bases and J 8 bases, with 16 bases left between them. Germline lookup yields CDR1 MDHEN and CDR2 SYDVKM. The CDR3 protein is CASSFLRTTGEKLFF. The CDR3 DNA reads as TGTGCCAGCAGTTTCCTCAGGACCACGGGGGAAAAACTGTTTTTT. The entire variable domain, with the rest obtained from reference TRBV28 and TRBJ1-4, is as follows: DVKVTQSSRYLVKRTGEKVFLECVQDMDHENMFWYRQDPGLGLRLIYFSYDVKMKEKGDIPEGYSVSREKKERFSLILESASTNQTSMYLCASSFLRTTGEKLFFGSGTQLSVL.

DNA for the CDR3: TGTGCCAGCAGCACCTCTGACGGGGAGGTGCAGTACTTC. Translating gives CASSTSDGEVQYF. The rearrangement links TRBV9 to TRBJ2-7; perhaps TRBD2 as D (6 bases). The CDR3 runs 13 residues. Germline V gene data show CDR1 as SGDLS and CDR2 as YYNGEE. Trimming took off 4 bases at V and 9 bases at J, with 17 bases between the two ends.

This clonotype was counted a few times. The rearrangement joins TRBV5-1 to TRBJ2-7; D may match TRBD1 or TRBD2 (5 bases each). The V end was cut by 0 bases, the J end by 5 bases, with 12 bases between. This CDR3 has 14 amino acids. Germline V gives CDR1 SGHRS, CDR2 YFSETQ. The CDR3 region is CASSLAGPQDEQYF. The CDR3 DNA reads TGCGCCAGCAGCTTGGCGGGACCCCAGGACGAGCAGTACTTC.

This chain links TRBV20-1 with TRBJ2-1; D uncertain. The CDR3 runs to 11 residues. Germline CDR1 reads DFQATT; CDR2 reads SNEGSKA (reference sequence). The V and J ends lost 1 base and 7 bases respectively, with 5 bases between them. In nucleotides, the CDR3 is TGCAGTGCTAGAGGTTTTAATGAGCAGTTCTTC. Amino acids: CSARGFNEQFF.

The chain links TRBV3-1 to TRBJ2-1, with D maybe TRBD2 (5 bases). This CDR3 spans 16 amino acids. Trimming pared 1 base from V and 3 bases from J, leaving 13 bases between. In germline, CDR1 is LGHDT, CDR2 YNNKEL (reference sequence). CDR3 in amino acids: CASSQVSADYYNEQFF. CDR3 sequence (DNA): TGTGCCAGCAGCCAAGTATCAGCGGATTACTACAATGAGCAGTTCTTC.

This chain links TRBV6-2 or TRBV6-3 with TRBJ2-1, with TRBD1 matching 7 bases. The germline V gene has CDR1 MNHEY and CDR2 SVGEGT. The CDR3 runs 16 residues. The V and J ends lost 6 bases and 7 bases, in that order; junction bases with no gene match: 15. The CDR3 loop reads CASRDGWKGAANEQFF. The CDR3 DNA is TGTGCCAGCAGAGATGGGTGGAAGGGGGCGGCGAATGAGCAGTTCTTC.

The V call is TRBV2, the J call TRBJ2-1; TRBD1 might be the D (6 bases). Per germline, CDR1 SNHLY and CDR2 FYNNEI. The germline V and J ends were trimmed by 7 bases and 2 bases, with 12 bases remaining between them. There are 14 residues in the CDR3. The CDR3 region is CASKGQTTYNEQFF. Here the CDR3 DNA reads TGTGCCAGCAAAGGACAGACTACCTACAATGAGCAGTTCTTC. Filled out from reference TRBV2 and TRBJ2-1, the complete variable domain reads EPEVTQTPSHQVTQMGQEVILRCVPISNHLYFYWYRQILGQKVEFLVSFYNNEISEKSEIFDDQFSVERPDGSNFTLKIRSTKLEDSAMYFCASKGQTTYNEQFFGPGTRLTVL.

V and J are TRBV4-3 and TRBJ1-2; 8 bases agree with TRBD1. Germline V CDR1 and CDR2: LGHNA, YSLEER. V shed 3 bases and J 7 bases; nucleotides not matched to a gene: 10. The CDR3 runs to 15 residues. The CDR3 DNA is TGCGCCAGCAGCCAGAACCAGGGGGCGCTTAGTGGCTACACCTTC. It codes for CASSQNQGALSGYTF.

Only a few counts were recorded for this clonotype. The CDR3 region has the DNA TGCAGTGTCTACCTAGTAGGGCGAAACATTCAGTACTTC. It encodes CSVYLVGRNIQYF. This chain links TRBV20-1 with TRBJ2-4; D not certain. Trimming pared 7 bases from V and 6 bases from J, leaving 16 bases between. The germline CDR1 and CDR2 sequences are DFQATT and SNEGSKA (reference sequence). The length of the CDR3 is 13 residues.

The chain is built from TRBV6-1 and TRBJ2-1, with a weak D call TRBD1 (5 bases). V dropped 8 bases and J dropped 5 bases, with 16 bases sitting between them. The CDR3 is 14 residues long. From germline, CDR1 is MNHNS and CDR2 SASEGT. CDR3 bases: TGTGCCAGCGTGGGGCCACTATCTAACAATGAGCAGTTCTTC. This gives the protein CASVGPLSNNEQFF.

The chain couples TRBV25-1 to TRBJ1-4, with a possible D match to TRBD1 (6 bases). From germline, CDR1 is MGHDK and CDR2 SYGVNS. The CDR3 consists of 17 residues. Trimming removed 3 bases at V and 1 base at J, with 15 bases between. The CDR3 DNA reads as TGTGCCAGCAGTGACGACACAAGGGGGGAAACTAATGAAAAACTGTTTTTT. It yields the protein CASSDDTRGETNEKLFF.

On this clonotype itself: Possible read error: a much larger clone is one base away. CDR3 loop: CASSYFSTHRSNNEQFF. The CDR3 DNA sequence: TGTGCCAGCAGTTACTTTTCCACCCACAGAAGTAACAATGAGCAGTTCTTC. The chain links TRBV6-5 to TRBJ2-1, with D unclear. The CDR3 has 17 amino acids. Trimming cost V 1 base and J 5 bases, with 18 bases left between them. The germline gives CDR1 MNHEY, CDR2 SVGAGI.